This T cell receptor beta chain is drawn from a study of metastatic and nonmetastatic thyroid tumors. Background on the study: Samples came from malignant and benign thyroid patients, and repertoires were compared across blood and tumor or nodule tissue.

Patients underwent thyroid surgery, and none had received any treatment before it. The sample holds many counts of this clone. The antigen remains unidentified. This CDR3 is also generated by other DNA sequences in the sample. As processed by the authors: Building a distant-metastasis classifier for papillary thyroid cancer drew on CDR3 differences across clinicopathological groups. TCRdb ran MiXCR on the PCR reads. These V and J calls originate from TCRdb's pipeline instead of the authors' own analysis. Of about 14,000 clones in the sample, approximately 32% were seen once. Study results and caveats: Reported TCR beta diversity, measured in blood and tumor, was significantly higher for malignant thyroid tumors than for benign nodules.

The ends were cut back, 0 bases at V and 14 bases at J, with 15 bases in the middle. The CDR3 extends over 13 amino acids. CDR1 and CDR2 (germline): SGHTA, FQGTGA. The rearrangement uses TRBV7-3 and TRBJ2-3; D may be TRBD1 (5 bases). The sequence was obtained from a female donor with papillary thyroid cancer or a benign thyroid nodule (not recorded which). Some clones in this sample may be carry-over from other donors' samples. Source material: tumor tissue. The CDR3 region has the DNA TGTGCCAGCAGCTTAACGGAAGGGGCCAGGCGGTATTTT. Translated: CASSLTEGARRYF. The full variable domain, in which reference TRBV7-3 and TRBJ2-3 provide the parts outside the CDR3, is GAGVSQTPSNKVTEKGKYVELRCDPISGHTALYWYRQSLGQGPEFLIYFQGTGAADDSGLPNDRFFAVRPEGSVSTLKIQRTERGDSAVYLCASSLTEGARRYFGPGTRLTVL.